This TCR beta chain stems from a study of T cell responses to AZD1222 COVID-19 vaccine. Study outcomes and limitations: Reportedly, nearly half the spike-specific TCRs target unmutated variant regions. Spike-specific TCR breadth rose after two AZD1222 doses, and depth rose as well. Spike regions recognized by vaccine-associated CD4 TCRs spanned the protein, led by 160-218 and 743-854. AZD1222 recipients seropositive at baseline numbered only six or seven.

Generated by immunoSEQ multiplex PCR, the TCRdb table keeps only in-frame clones and is missing some. The table shows about 55,000 clones, with more than 80% occurring only once. The V gene's germline CDR1 is MNHEY and CDR2 SMNVEV (reference sequence). This CDR3 region has 14 residues. The V gene lost 3 bases and the J gene lost 6 bases, with 12 bases spanning the gap. To note about this clone: Its target is not known.

The chain links TRBV27 to TRBJ1-5; possible D gene TRBD1, 6 bases. The clonotype originates from an adult in good health. Source: peripheral blood, taken on day 0 of AZD1222 vaccination. The CDR3 protein is CASSFGRGGQPQHF. CDR3 in DNA: TGTGCCAGCAGTTTCGGCAGGGGCGGTCAGCCCCAGCATTTT.